These 10 T cell receptor beta chains were all obtained from the same sample, sequenced in a study of OX40 agonist ivuxolimab in advanced cancers. TCRdb's table, derived via immunoSEQ multiplex PCR, lists solely in-frame clones and lacks some. Counted here are about 79,000 clones, about 94% occurring once; the ten biggest clones make up around 10%. This specimen consisted of CD4+ or CD8+ T cells sorted from blood, obtained in a trial of the OX40 agonist ivuxolimab. The source is an adult with an advanced solid tumor such as melanoma, head and neck, liver or kidney cancer.

The gene calls are TRBV4-1 and TRBJ1-2, with a weak D call TRBD1 (6 bases). The CDR3 consists of 15 residues. V dropped 0 bases and J dropped 2 bases, with 10 bases sitting between them. In germline, CDR1 is MGHRA, CDR2 YSYEKL. This CDR3 reads CASSQDRTANYGYTF. DNA for the CDR3: TGCGCCAGCAGCCAAGATAGGACAGCGAACTATGGCTACACCTTC.

The rearrangement uses TRBV18 and TRBJ2-7; 11 nucleotides line up with TRBD2. The V and J ends lost 0 bases and 7 bases, in that order; junction bases with no gene match: 8. CDR1 is KGHSH and CDR2 is LQKENI in the germline V gene. The CDR3 sequence is 16 residues long. This CDR3 is CASSPPVAGGPGEQYF. The DNA of the CDR3 is TGTGCCAGCTCACCACCGGTAGCGGGAGGGCCGGGGGAGCAGTACTTC.

The rearrangement joins TRBV2 to TRBJ2-7; D possibly uses TRBD1 or TRBD2 (5 bases each). This CDR3 is 13 amino acids long. Germline CDR1 reads SNHLY; CDR2 reads FYNNEI. The V end lost 5 bases, the J end lost 4 bases, and 12 bases lay between the germline ends. The CDR3 here is CASSTGARYEQYF. In nucleotides, the CDR3 is TGTGCCAGCAGTACCGGGGCCAGGTACGAGCAGTACTTC.

V and J are TRBV19 and TRBJ2-1; no firm D call. Germline V gives CDR1 LNHDA, CDR2 SQIVND (reference sequence). The CDR3 length is 11 residues. Trimming shortened V by 3 bases and J by 7 bases, and 4 bases separated the two germline ends. For the CDR3, the DNA is TGTGCCAGTAGTATCTGGAATGAGCAGTTCTTC. Translated, it gives CASSIWNEQFF.

The V and J genes are TRBV9 and TRBJ1-3; a weak D match, TRBD1 (5 bases). The CDR3 runs 11 residues. Germline CDR1 and CDR2: SGDLS and YYNGEE. V lost 7 bases to trimming and J lost 7 bases, with 9 bases between them. CDR3 sequence (DNA): TGTGCCAGCGCCCCAGGGAACACCATATATTTT. Protein product: CASAPGNTIYF.

The V call is TRBV28, the J call TRBJ1-1; possible D gene TRBD1, 5 bases. This CDR3 spans 14 amino acids. CDR1 is MDHEN, CDR2 SYDVKM, per germline. Trimming removed 3 bases at V and 1 base at J, with 9 bases between. The CDR3 loop reads CASSFEGPNTEAFF. The CDR3 DNA sequence: TGTGCCAGCAGTTTTGAGGGACCGAACACTGAAGCTTTCTTT.

This sequence joins TRBV15 and TRBJ2-5, with 8 positions matching TRBD1. The DNA end is a closer match to TRBJ2-7, so the J assignment may be wrong. The CDR3 is 15 amino acids. Germline V lookup: CDR1 LNHNV, CDR2 YYDKDF (reference sequence). CDR3 residues: CATSDSQGAPYEQYF. As DNA, the CDR3 is TGTGCCACCAGCGACTCGCAGGGGGCCCCCTACGAGCAGTACTTC.

This clone has just a few counts. The chain combines TRBV7-8 with TRBJ1-2; D remains unclear. Deletions cut 2 bases from V and 10 bases from J, with 8 bases between. Germline V gene lookup returns CDR1 SGHVS and CDR2 FQNEAQ. The length of the CDR3 is 11 residues. This CDR3 reads CASSLMYDYTF. In nucleotides, the CDR3 is TGTGCCAGCAGCTTAATGTACGACTACACCTTC. The entire variable domain, with the rest obtained from reference TRBV7-8 and TRBJ1-2, is as follows: GAGVSQSPRYKVAKRGQDVALRCDPISGHVSLFWYQQALGQGPEFLTYFQNEAQLDKSGLPSDRFFAERPEGSVSTLKIQRTQQEDSAVYLCASSLMYDYTFGSGTRLTVV.

The CDR3 nucleotides are TGTGCCAGCAGTTTATCCCATGACCACTACGAGCAGTACTTC. Protein: CASSLSHDHYEQYF. This chain links TRBV27 with TRBJ2-7; D is undetermined. The CDR3 has 14 amino acids. V was cut by 0 bases and J by 3 bases, with 9 bases left in between. The germline gives CDR1 MNHEY, CDR2 SMNVEV (reference sequence).

The J gene is TRBJ2-1, the V gene TRBV19; D gene uncertain. Trimming took off 3 bases at V and 5 bases at J, with 8 bases between the two ends. This CDR3 is built from 13 residues. In germline, CDR1 is LNHDA, CDR2 SQIVND (reference sequence). CDR3 sequence reads: CASSMARDNEQFF. The CDR3 DNA sequence: TGTGCCAGTAGTATGGCAAGGGACAATGAGCAGTTCTTC. The whole variable domain, remainder taken from reference TRBV19 and TRBJ2-1, is DGGITQSPKYLFRKEGQNVTLSCEQNLNHDAMYWYRQDPGQGLRLIYYSQIVNDFQKGDIAEGYSVSREKKESFPLTVTSAQKNPTAFYLCASSMARDNEQFFGPGTRLTVL.